The clone carrying this T cell receptor (beta chain) was found many times. This record belongs to a study of T cells in Graves' hyperthyroidism and ophthalmopathy. On the basis of clinical symptoms, serum thyroxine and TRAb, thyroid ultrasound and orbital computed tomography, diagnoses were made. TCR beta CDR3 regions were amplified from RNA. HTBI primers were used for first-round RT-PCR of the TCR CDR3. One entry per CDR3 protein, called by TCRdb with MiXCR from the multiplex PCR reads. The data contain more than 500,000 distinct CDR3 sequences, 35% to 50% of them singletons. The sequenced material came from peripheral blood or thyroid tissue (not recorded which). The sequence came from an adult woman with Graves' disease, either hyperthyroidism or ophthalmopathy (not recorded which).

For the CDR3, the DNA is TGTGCCGTCGAACCGGGACAGGGGGCGATTGAAGCTTTCTTT. It translates to CAVEPGQGAIEAFF. The rearrangement joins TRBV10-3 to TRBJ1-1, with TRBD1 matching over 12 bases. This CDR3 comprises 14 residues. Looked up from germline, CDR1 is ENHRY and CDR2 is SYGVKD. V gave up 11 bases and J gave up 7 bases; unmatched junction bases: 11.